This T cell receptor beta chain appears in the sequencing data of a study of blood T cell repertoires in COVID-19. Germline CDR1 and CDR2: SSHAT and FNYEAQ (reference sequence). V was shortened by 2 bases and J by 5 bases, with 16 bases between the two germline ends. The CDR3 runs to 16 residues. Original analysis: Quantification of nucleated cells was approximated via reference gene primer amplification. Using immunoSEQ multiplex PCR, the repertoire was profiled, and TCRdb retains in-frame clones only, with some absent. The D gene and trimming were derived from the DNA, and the V and J assignments and clone size from that table. The profile shows some 65,000 clones, 70% to 85% of them singletons.

Input material: peripheral blood. The chain combines TRBV7-7 with TRBJ2-1, with D tentatively TRBD2 (7 bases). The source of this sequence is a woman aged 70 to 79 with acute or convalescent COVID-19. CDR3 nucleotide sequence: TGTGCCAGCAGCTTAACTAATGGGGGGGGCGACAATGAGCAGTTCTTC. It is translated as CASSLTNGGGDNEQFF.